Following are 3 T cell receptor beta chains from one sample sequenced in a study of T cells after yellow fever vaccination. One entry per CDR3 protein results from TCRdb running MiXCR on the 5' RACE reads. The data hold 80,000 to 100,000 distinct CDR3 sequences, with under 9% observed a single time. Sequencing used CD8+ T cells not binding an NS4B(214-222) dextramer, sorted from PBMCs, obtained around 14 days after the first yellow fever vaccination. The receptors originated from a man younger than 35 who received the YFV17D yellow fever vaccine.

V is TRBV11-1 and J is TRBJ2-2, with a possible D match to TRBD1 (5 bases). V lost 5 bases to trimming and J lost 4 bases, with 26 bases between them. CDR1 is SGHAT, CDR2 FQDESV, per germline (reference sequence). The CDR3 sequence is 19 residues long. The chain's CDR3 is CASSPTILSGATGTGELFF. The CDR3 DNA reads as TGTGCCAGCAGCCCAACGATACTTAGTGGGGCCACCGGCACCGGGGAGCTGTTTTTT.

The chain recombines TRBV4-3 with TRBJ2-3, with 9 bases matching TRBD2. The germline gives CDR1 LGHNA, CDR2 YSLEER. The CDR3 spans 16 residues. After removal of 1 base from V and 1 base from J, the junction contained 3 bases not matched to a gene. The CDR3 region is CASSQVASGGTDTQYF. For the CDR3, the DNA is TGCGCCAGCAGCCAAGTCGCTAGCGGGGGCACAGATACGCAGTATTTT.

This chain joins TRBV4-1 and TRBJ1-5, with D uncertain. Germline CDR1 is MGHRA and CDR2 is YSYEKL. There are 14 residues in the CDR3. The ends were cut back, 1 base at V and 4 bases at J, with 8 bases in the middle. CDR3 coding DNA: TGCGCCAGCAGCCAAGGGTCGGATAATCAGCCCCAGCATTTT. It specifies CASSQGSDNQPQHF.